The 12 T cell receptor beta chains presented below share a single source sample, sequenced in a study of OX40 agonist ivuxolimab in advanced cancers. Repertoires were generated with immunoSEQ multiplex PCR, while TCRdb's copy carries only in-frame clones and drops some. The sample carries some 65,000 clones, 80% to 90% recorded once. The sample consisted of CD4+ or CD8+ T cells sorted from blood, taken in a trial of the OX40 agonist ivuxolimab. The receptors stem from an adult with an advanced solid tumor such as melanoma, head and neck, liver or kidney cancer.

Here the CDR3 reads CASMPRGRGVDTQYF. The DNA of the CDR3 is TGTGCCAGTATGCCCAGGGGGCGGGGTGTGGATACGCAGTATTTT. The genes are TRBV19 and TRBJ2-3, with 8 bases that match TRBD1. The CDR3 runs to 15 residues. The V gene end was trimmed by 7 bases and the J gene end by 6 bases; junction bases not matched to a gene: 12. The germline V gene encodes CDR1 LNHDA and CDR2 SQIVND (reference sequence).

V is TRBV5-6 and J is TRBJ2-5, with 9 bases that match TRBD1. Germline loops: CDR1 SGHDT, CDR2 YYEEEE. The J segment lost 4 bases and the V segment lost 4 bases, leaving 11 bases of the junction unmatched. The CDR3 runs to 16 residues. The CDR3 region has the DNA TGTGCCAGCAGCGTAGGGACAGGGCGTACGCGAGAGACCCAGTACTTC. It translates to CASSVGTGRTRETQYF.

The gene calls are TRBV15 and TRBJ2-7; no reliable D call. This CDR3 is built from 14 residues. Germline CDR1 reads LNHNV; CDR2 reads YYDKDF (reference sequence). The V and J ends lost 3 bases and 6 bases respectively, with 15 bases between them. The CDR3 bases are TGTGCCACCAGCAGTAGAATCCCGACCTCCGAGCAGTACTTC. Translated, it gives CATSSRIPTSEQYF. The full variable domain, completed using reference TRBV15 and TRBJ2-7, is DAMVIQNPRYQVTQFGKPVTLSCSQTLNHNVMYWYQQKSSQAPKLLFHYYDKDFNNEADTPDNFQSRRPNTSFCFLDIRSPGLGDTAMYLCATSSRIPTSEQYFGPGTRLTVT.

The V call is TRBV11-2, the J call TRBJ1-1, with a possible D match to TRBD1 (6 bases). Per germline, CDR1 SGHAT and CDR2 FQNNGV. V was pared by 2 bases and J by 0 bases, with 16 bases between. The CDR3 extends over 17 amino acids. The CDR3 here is CASSLSKLGQLNTEAFF. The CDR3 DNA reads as TGTGCCAGCAGCTTATCCAAACTCGGACAGTTGAACACTGAAGCTTTCTTT. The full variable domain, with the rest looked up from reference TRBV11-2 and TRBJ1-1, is EAGVAQSPRYKIIEKRQSVAFWCNPISGHATLYWYQQILGQGPKLLIQFQNNGVVDDSQLPKDRFSAERLKGVDSTLKIQPAKLEDSAVYLCASSLSKLGQLNTEAFFGQGTRLTVV.

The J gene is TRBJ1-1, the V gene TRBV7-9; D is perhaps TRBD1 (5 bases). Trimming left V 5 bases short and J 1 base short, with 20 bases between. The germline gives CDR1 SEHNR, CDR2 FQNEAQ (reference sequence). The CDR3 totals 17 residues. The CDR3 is CASSPDSGGTRNTEAFF. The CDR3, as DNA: TGTGCCAGCAGCCCAGACTCCGGGGGAACGCGGAACACTGAAGCTTTCTTT.

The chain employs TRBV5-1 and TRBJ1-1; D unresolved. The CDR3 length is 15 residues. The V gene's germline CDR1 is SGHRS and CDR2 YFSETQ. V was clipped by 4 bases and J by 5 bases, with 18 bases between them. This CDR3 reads CASSALRGVRTEAFF. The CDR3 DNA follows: TGCGCCAGCAGCGCTCTTCGGGGTGTACGGACTGAAGCTTTCTTT.

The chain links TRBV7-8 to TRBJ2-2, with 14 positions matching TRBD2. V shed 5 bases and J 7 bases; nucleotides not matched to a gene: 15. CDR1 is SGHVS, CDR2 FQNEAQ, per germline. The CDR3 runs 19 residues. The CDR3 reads CASSPRPTSGGVSVGELFF. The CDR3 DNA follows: TGTGCCAGCAGCCCTCGCCCGACTAGCGGGGGGGTCTCGGTCGGGGAGCTGTTTTTT. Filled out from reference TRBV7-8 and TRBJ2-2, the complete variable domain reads GAGVSQSPRYKVAKRGQDVALRCDPISGHVSLFWYQQALGQGPEFLTYFQNEAQLDKSGLPSDRFFAERPEGSVSTLKIQRTQQEDSAVYLCASSPRPTSGGVSVGELFFGEGSRLTVL.

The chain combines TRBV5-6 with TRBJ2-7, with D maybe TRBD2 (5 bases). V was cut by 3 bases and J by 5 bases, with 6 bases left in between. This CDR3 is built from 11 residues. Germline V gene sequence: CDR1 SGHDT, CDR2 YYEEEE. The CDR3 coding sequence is TGTGCCAGCAGCTGGGGAGACGAGCAGTACTTC. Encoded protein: CASSWGDEQYF.

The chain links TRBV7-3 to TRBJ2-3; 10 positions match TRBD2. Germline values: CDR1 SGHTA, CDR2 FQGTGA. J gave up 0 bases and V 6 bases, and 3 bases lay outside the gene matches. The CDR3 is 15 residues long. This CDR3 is CASRLAGASTDTQYF. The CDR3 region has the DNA TGTGCCAGCAGGCTAGCGGGGGCCAGCACAGATACGCAGTATTTT.

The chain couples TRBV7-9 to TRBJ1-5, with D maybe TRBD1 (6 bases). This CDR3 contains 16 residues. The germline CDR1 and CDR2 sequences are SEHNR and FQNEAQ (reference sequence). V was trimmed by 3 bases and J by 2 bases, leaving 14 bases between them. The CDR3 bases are TGTGCCAGCAGCTTGGCTCAGGGGAAAGGCAATCAGCCCCAGCATTTT. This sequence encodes CASSLAQGKGNQPQHF.

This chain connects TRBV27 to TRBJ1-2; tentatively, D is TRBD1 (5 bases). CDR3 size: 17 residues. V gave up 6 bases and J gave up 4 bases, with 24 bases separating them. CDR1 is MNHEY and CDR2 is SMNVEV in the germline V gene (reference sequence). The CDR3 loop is CASSLDSSPLSPYGYTF. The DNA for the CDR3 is TGTGCCAGCAGCCTCGACAGTTCCCCCCTATCCCCCTATGGCTACACCTTC.

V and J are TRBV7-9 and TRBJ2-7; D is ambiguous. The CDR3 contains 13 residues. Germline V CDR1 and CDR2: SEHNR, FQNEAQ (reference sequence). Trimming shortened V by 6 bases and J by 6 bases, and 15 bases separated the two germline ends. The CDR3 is CASRVGDAAEQYF. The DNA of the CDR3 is TGTGCCAGCAGGGTAGGTGATGCCGCCGAGCAGTACTTC. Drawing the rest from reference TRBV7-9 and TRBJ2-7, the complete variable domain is DTGVSQNPRHKITKRGQNVTFRCDPISEHNRLYWYRQTLGQGPEFLTYFQNEAQLEKSRLLSDRFSAERPKGSFSTLEIQRTEQGDSAMYLCASRVGDAAEQYFGPGTRLTVT.